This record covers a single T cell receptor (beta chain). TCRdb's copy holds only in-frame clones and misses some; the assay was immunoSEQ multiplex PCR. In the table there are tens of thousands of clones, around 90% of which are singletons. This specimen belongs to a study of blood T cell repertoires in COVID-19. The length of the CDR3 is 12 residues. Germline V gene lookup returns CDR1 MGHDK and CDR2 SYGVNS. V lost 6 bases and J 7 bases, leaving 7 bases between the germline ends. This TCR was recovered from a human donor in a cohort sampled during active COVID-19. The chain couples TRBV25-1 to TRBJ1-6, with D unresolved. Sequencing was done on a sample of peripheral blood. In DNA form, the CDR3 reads TGTGCCAGCAGGAGCGTCAATTCACCCCTCCACTTT. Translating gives CASRSVNSPLHF.